This passage covers 5 T cell receptor beta chains from one sample sequenced in a study of OX40 agonist ivuxolimab in advanced cancers. Assay: immunoSEQ multiplex PCR; the TCRdb copy retains only in-frame clones and omits some. The table shows 95,000 to 120,000 clones, with approximately 89% occurring only once. The sequencing used CD4+ or CD8+ T cells sorted from blood, collected in a trial of the OX40 agonist ivuxolimab. These TCRs come from an adult with an advanced solid tumor such as melanoma, head and neck, liver or kidney cancer.

The chain employs TRBV7-9 and TRBJ1-2; 7 bases are a match to TRBD1. Germline V gene lookup returns CDR1 SEHNR and CDR2 FQNEAQ (reference sequence). The CDR3 is made up of 14 amino acids. J gave up 8 bases and V 5 bases, and 11 bases lay outside the gene matches. In nucleotides, the CDR3 is TGTGCCAGCAGCCAGCAAGACAGGGCAGGGGGCTACACCTTC. Translated, it gives CASSQQDRAGGYTF.

This chain joins TRBV30 and TRBJ1-3; D is possibly TRBD1 (5 bases). This CDR3 contains 13 residues. The germline gives CDR1 GTSNPN, CDR2 SVGIG (reference sequence). CDR3 sequence: CGLGELSGNTIYF. In DNA form, the CDR3 reads TGTGGTCTGGGGGAGCTCTCTGGAAACACCATATATTTT. Using reference TRBV30 and TRBJ1-3 for the parts outside the CDR3, the full variable domain is SQTIHQWPATLVQPVGSPLSLECTVEGTSNPNLYWYRQAAGRGLQLLFYSVGIGQISSEVPQNLSASRPQDRQFILSSKKLLLSDSGFYLCGLGELSGNTIYFGEGSWLTVV.

The J gene is TRBJ1-6, the V gene TRBV7-2; the match to TRBD1 covers 7 bases. The CDR3 is 17 amino acids. Germline assignment: CDR1 SGHTA and CDR2 FQGNSA. V gave up 5 bases and J gave up 7 bases; unmatched junction bases: 14. The CDR3 sequence is CASSPPVGDSLNSPLHF. CDR3 DNA: TGTGCCAGCAGCCCCCCGGTGGGGGACAGTCTAAATTCACCCCTCCACTTT. The full variable domain, completed using reference TRBV7-2 and TRBJ1-6, is GAGVSQSPSNKVTEKGKDVELRCDPISGHTALYWYRQSLGQGLEFLIYFQGNSAPDKSGLPSDRFSAERTGGSVSTLTIQRTQQEDSAVYLCASSPPVGDSLNSPLHFGNGTRLTVT.

The genes are TRBV5-6 and TRBJ2-3, with D uncertain. The CDR3 has 13 amino acids. The V gene's germline CDR1 is SGHDT and CDR2 YYEEEE. Trimming left V 4 bases short and J 2 bases short, with 8 bases between. The CDR3 reads CASSPITTDTQYF. CDR3 nucleotides: TGTGCCAGCAGCCCGATTACCACAGATACGCAGTATTTT.

V usage is TRBV5-1 and J usage is TRBJ1-1, with D hard to call. The V gene lost 6 bases and the J gene lost 0 bases, with 12 bases spanning the gap. The CDR3 length is 14 residues. Germline V gene lookup returns CDR1 SGHRS and CDR2 YFSETQ. The CDR3 coding sequence is TGCGCCAGCAAATCCAACGGGATGAACACTGAAGCTTTCTTT. It yields the protein CASKSNGMNTEAFF.